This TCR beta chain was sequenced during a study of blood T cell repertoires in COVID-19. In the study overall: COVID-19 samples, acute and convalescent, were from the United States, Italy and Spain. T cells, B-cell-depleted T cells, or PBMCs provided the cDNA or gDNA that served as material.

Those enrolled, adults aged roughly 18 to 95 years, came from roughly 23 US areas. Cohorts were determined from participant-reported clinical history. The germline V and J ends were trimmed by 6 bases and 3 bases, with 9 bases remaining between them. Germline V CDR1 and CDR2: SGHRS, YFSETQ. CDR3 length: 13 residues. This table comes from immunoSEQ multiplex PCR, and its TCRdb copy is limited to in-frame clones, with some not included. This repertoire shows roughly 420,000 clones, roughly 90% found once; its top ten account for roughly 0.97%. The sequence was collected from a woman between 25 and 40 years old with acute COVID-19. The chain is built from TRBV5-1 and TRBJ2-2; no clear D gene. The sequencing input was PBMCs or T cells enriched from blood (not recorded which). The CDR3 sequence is CASMVGDTGELFF. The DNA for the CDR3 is TGCGCCAGCATGGTCGGAGACACCGGGGAGCTGTTTTTT.